This T cell receptor beta chain was documented in a study of cytomegalovirus exposure and HLA in healthy donors. Overall study findings and caveats: A link between a missense DCLRE1C variant and TCR beta V- and J-gene trimming emerged from a later analysis.

Researchers ran the PCR with 60 Vbeta and 13 Jbeta primers. This table comes from immunoSEQ multiplex PCR, and its TCRdb copy is limited to in-frame clones, with some not included. In total, the table holds 140,000 to 150,000 clones. The CDR3 runs 16 residues. Germline assignment: CDR1 SGHDT and CDR2 YYEEEE. Trimming removed 1 base from V and 5 bases from J; junction bases left unmatched: 9. As to this clone: Its antigen is unidentified.

The chain couples TRBV5-6 to TRBJ2-5, with 9 bases fitting TRBD1. The source is a male donor in good health and CMV-seronegative. Material: PBMCs. CDR3 loop: CASSLKGTGGAETQYF. The DNA of the CDR3 is TGTGCCAGCAGCTTGAAGGGAACAGGGGGCGCGGAGACCCAGTACTTC.